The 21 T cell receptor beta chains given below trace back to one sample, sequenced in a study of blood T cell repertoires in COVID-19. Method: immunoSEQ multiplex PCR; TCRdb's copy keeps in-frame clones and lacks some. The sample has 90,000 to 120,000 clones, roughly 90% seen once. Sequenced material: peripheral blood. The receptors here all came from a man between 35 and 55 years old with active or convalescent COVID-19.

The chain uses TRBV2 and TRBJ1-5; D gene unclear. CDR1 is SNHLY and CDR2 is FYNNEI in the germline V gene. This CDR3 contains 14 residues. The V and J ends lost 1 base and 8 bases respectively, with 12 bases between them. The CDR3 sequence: CASSEGLLWEPQHF. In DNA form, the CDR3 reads TGTGCCAGCAGTGAAGGACTACTCTGGGAGCCCCAGCATTTT.

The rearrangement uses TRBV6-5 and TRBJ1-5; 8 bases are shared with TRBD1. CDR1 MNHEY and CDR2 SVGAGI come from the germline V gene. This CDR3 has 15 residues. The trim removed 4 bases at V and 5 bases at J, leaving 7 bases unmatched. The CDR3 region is CASSLGTGRDQPQHF. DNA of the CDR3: TGTGCCAGCAGTTTGGGGACAGGAAGGGATCAGCCCCAGCATTTT.

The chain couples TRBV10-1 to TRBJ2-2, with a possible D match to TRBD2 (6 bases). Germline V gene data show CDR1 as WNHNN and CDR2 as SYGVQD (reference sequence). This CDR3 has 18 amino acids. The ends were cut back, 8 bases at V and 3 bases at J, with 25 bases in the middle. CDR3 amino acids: CASGIVGEADFHTGELFF. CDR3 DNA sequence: TGCGCCAGCGGGATTGTTGGGGAGGCCGATTTTCACACCGGGGAGCTGTTTTTT.

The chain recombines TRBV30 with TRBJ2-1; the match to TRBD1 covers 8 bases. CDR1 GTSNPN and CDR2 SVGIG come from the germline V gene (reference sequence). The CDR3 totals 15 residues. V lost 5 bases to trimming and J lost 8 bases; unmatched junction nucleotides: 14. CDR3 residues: CAWSIGQGGFDEQFF. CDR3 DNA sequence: TGTGCCTGGTCCATTGGACAGGGCGGATTTGATGAGCAGTTCTTC.

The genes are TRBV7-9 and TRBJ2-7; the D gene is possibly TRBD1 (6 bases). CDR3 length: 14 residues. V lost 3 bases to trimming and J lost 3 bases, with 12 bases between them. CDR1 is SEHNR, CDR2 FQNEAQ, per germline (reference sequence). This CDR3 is CASSFRDKDYEQYF. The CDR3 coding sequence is TGTGCCAGCAGCTTCCGGGACAAAGACTACGAGCAGTACTTC. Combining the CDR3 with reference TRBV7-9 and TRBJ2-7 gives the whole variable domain DTGVSQNPRHKITKRGQNVTFRCDPISEHNRLYWYRQTLGQGPEFLTYFQNEAQLEKSRLLSDRFSAERPKGSFSTLEIQRTEQGDSAMYLCASSFRDKDYEQYFGPGTRLTVT.

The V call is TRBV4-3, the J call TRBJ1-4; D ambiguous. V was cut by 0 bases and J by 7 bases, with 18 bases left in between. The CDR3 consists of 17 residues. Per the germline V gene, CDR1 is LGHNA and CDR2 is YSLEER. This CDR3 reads CASSQEWRHANGEKLFF. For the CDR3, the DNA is TGCGCCAGCAGCCAAGAATGGAGGCACGCTAACGGTGAAAAACTGTTTTTT.

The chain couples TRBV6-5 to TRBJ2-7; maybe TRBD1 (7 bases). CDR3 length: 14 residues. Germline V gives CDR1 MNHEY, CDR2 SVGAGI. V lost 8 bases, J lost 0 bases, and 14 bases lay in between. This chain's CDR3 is CASSWQGGSYEQYF. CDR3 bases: TGTGCCAGCTCATGGCAGGGGGGCTCCTACGAGCAGTACTTC.

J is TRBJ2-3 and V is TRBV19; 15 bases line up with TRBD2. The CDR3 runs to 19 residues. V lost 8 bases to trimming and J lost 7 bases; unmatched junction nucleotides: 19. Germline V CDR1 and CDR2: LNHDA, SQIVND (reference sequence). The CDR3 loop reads CASAAGGWSGTSGRNTQYF. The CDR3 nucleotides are TGTGCCAGTGCCGCGGGGGGTTGGTCCGGGACTAGCGGGAGGAATACGCAGTATTTT.

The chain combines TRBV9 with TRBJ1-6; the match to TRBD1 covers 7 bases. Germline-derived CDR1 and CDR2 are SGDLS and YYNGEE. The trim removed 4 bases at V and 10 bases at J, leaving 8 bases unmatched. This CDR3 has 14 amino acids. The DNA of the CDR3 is TGTGCCAGCAGCCGACAGGGCGGTTTCTCACCCCTCCACTTT. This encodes CASSRQGGFSPLHF. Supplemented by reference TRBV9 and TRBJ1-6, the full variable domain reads DSGVTQTPKHLITATGQRVTLRCSPRSGDLSVYWYQQSLDQGLQFLIQYYNGEERAKGNILERFSAQQFPDLHSELNLSSLELGDSALYFCASSRQGGFSPLHFGNGTRLTVT.

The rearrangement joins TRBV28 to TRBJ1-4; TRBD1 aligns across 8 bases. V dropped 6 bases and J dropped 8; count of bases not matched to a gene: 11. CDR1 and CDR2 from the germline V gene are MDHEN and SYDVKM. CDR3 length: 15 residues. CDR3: CASRKTGERGEKLFF. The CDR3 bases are TGTGCCAGCAGGAAGACAGGGGAAAGGGGGGAAAAACTGTTTTTT.

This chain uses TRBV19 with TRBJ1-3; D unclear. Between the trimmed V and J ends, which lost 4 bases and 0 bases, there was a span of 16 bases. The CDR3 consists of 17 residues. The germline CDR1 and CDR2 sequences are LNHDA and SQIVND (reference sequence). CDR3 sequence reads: CASSKYRDRSSGNTIYF. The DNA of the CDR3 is TGTGCCAGTAGTAAGTATCGCGACCGGAGCTCTGGAAACACCATATATTTT.

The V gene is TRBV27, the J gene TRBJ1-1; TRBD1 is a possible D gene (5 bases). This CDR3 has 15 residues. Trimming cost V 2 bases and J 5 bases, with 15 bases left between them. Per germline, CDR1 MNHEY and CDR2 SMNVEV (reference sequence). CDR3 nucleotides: TGTGCCAGCAGTTTAGCCCGGGACTTGGGGACTGAAGCTTTCTTT. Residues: CASSLARDLGTEAFF.

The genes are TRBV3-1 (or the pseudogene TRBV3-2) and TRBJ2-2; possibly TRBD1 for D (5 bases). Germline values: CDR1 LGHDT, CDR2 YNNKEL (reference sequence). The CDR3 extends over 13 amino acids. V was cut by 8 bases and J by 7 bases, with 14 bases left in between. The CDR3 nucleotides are TGTGCCAGCGGAACTTCCCAGGGCGGGGAGCTGTTTTTT. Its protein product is CASGTSQGGELFF.

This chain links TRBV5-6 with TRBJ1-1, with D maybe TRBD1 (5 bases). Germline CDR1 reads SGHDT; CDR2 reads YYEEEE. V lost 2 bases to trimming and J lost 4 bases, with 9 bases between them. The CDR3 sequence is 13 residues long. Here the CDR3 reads CASSFYGGTEAFF. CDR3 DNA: TGTGCCAGCAGCTTCTACGGGGGCACTGAAGCTTTCTTT.

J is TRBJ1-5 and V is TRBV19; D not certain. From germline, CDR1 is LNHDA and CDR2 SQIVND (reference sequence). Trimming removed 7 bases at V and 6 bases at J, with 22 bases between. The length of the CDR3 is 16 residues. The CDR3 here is CASTPRGSRLIQPQHF. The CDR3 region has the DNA TGTGCCAGTACCCCTCGAGGGTCCCGTCTGATTCAGCCCCAGCATTTT.

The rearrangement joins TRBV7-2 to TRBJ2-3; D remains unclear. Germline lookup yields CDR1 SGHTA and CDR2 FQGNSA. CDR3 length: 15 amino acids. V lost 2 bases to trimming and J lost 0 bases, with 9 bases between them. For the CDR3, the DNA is TGTGCCAGCAGCTTAACGCCCACTAGCACAGATACGCAGTATTTT. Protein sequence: CASSLTPTSTDTQYF.

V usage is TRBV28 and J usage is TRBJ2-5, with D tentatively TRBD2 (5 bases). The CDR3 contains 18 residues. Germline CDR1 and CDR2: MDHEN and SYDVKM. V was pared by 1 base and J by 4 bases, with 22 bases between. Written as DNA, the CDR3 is TGTGCCAGCAGTTTATTAGGCGGACTCACTAAAGGTTTAGAGACCCAGTACTTC. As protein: CASSLLGGLTKGLETQYF.

The CDR3 region is CAWSAPRSEQYF. Written as DNA, the CDR3 is TGTGCCTGGAGTGCCCCTCGGAGCGAGCAGTACTTC. The chain employs TRBV30 and TRBJ2-7; D is uncertain. The CDR3 consists of 12 residues. Germline CDR1 GTSNPN, CDR2 SVGIG (reference sequence). Trimming removed 1 base from V and 6 bases from J, with 10 bases in between.

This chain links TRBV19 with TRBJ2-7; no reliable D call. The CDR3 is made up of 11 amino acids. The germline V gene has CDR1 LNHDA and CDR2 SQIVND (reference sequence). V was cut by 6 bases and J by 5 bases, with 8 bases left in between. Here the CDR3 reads CASSSLNEQYF. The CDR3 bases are TGTGCCAGTAGCTCACTAAACGAGCAGTACTTC.

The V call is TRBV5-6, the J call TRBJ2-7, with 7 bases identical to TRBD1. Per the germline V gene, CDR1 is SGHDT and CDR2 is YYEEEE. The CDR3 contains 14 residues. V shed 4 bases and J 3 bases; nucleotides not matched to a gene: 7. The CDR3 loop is CASSPAQGYYEQYF. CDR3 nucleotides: TGTGCCAGCAGCCCGGCACAGGGGTACTACGAGCAGTACTTC.

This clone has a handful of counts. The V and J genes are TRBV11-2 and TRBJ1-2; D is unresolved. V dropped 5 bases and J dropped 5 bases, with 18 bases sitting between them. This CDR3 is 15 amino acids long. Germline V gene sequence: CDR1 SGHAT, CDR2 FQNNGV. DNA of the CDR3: TGTGCCAGCAGCCCTGGAACCGAGGCCACATATGGCTACACCTTC. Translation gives CASSPGTEATYGYTF.